The 2 T cell receptor beta chains below come from one sample, sequenced in a study of cytomegalovirus exposure and HLA in healthy donors. The PCR ran on 60 Vbeta and 13 Jbeta primers. Libraries were prepared by immunoSEQ multiplex PCR; TCRdb keeps only in-frame clonotypes and omits some of them. The table lists about 300,000 clones, approximately 90% of them singletons. The specimen sequenced was PBMCs. Source of these receptors: a man in his forties or fifties in good health and CMV-seropositive.

The CDR3 DNA sequence: TGTGCCATCAGTGAGTCGGAGGGTCTAGCGGGATCTAATGAGCAGTTCTTC. Translating gives CAISESEGLAGSNEQFF. The rearrangement joins TRBV10-3 to TRBJ2-1, with 9 bases identical to TRBD2. Germline trimming cut 0 bases from V and 7 bases from J; bases unmatched to any gene: 10. CDR1 and CDR2 (germline): ENHRY, SYGVKD. This CDR3 has 17 amino acids.

The J gene is TRBJ2-7, the V gene TRBV6-6; possible D gene TRBD2, 5 bases. The CDR3 has 13 residues. Looked up from germline, CDR1 is MNHNY and CDR2 is SVGAGI (reference sequence). Between the trimmed V and J ends, which lost 5 bases and 5 bases, there was a span of 13 bases. The CDR3 region has the DNA TGTGCCAGCAGTCCGGAGGTTCCCCACGAGCAGTACTTC. Protein: CASSPEVPHEQYF.